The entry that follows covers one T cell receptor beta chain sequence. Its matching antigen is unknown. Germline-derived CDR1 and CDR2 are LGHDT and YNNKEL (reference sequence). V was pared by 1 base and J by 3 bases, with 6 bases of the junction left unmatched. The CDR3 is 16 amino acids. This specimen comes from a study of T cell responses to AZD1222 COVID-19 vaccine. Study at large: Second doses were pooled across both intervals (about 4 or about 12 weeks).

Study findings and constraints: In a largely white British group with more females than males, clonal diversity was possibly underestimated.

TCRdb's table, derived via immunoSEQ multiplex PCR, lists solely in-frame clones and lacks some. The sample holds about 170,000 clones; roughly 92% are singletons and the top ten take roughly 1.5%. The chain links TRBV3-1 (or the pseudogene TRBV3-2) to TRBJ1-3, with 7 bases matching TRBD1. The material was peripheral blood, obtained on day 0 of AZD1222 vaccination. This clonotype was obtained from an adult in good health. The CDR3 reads CASSQAAGGFGNTIYF. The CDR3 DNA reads TGTGCCAGCAGCCAAGCAGCAGGGGGATTTGGAAACACCATATATTTT.